The 27 T cell receptor beta chains in this list originate from one sample, sequenced in a study of identical twins. One entry per CDR3 protein results from TCRdb running MiXCR on the 5' RACE reads. Of 600,000 to 800,000 distinct CDR3 sequences in the sample, about 20% were seen once. These data were also filed under a second study, of T cells expressing NK-cell markers.

The sequencing input was PBMCs. The receptors shown here come from a woman aged 18 to 35 in good health.

This clonotype turned up a few times. This CDR3 reads CSARDPRNSGVSTDTQYF. Written as DNA, the CDR3 is TGCAGTGCTAGAGATCCACGGAATAGCGGGGTGTCCACAGATACGCAGTATTTT. The V and J genes are TRBV20-1 and TRBJ2-3, with 8 bases that match TRBD2. The CDR3 is made up of 18 amino acids. Trimming removed 0 bases from V and 2 bases from J; junction bases left unmatched: 13. Germline lookup yields CDR1 DFQATT and CDR2 SNEGSKA (reference sequence).

This clonotype was observed a few times. The rearrangement joins TRBV5-1 to TRBJ1-2, with D unresolved. In germline, CDR1 is SGHRS, CDR2 YFSETQ. V was clipped by 0 bases and J by 3 bases, with 15 bases between them. CDR3 size: 16 residues. The CDR3 DNA is TGCGCCAGCAGCTTGGAGAGCCTAAAAACGGACTATGGCTACACCTTC. Its protein is CASSLESLKTDYGYTF. Full variable domain (outside the CDR3, taken from reference TRBV5-1 and TRBJ1-2): KAGVTQTPRYLIKTRGQQVTLSCSPISGHRSVSWYQQTPGQGLQFLFEYFSETQRNKGNFPGRFSGRQFSNSRSEMNVSTLELGDSALYLCASSLESLKTDYGYTFGSGTRLTVV.

This clonotype was found a few times. The junction shows a germline mismatch at one end, possibly a read error. This rearrangement joins TRBV2 to TRBJ2-1; no clear D gene. Germline CDR1 reads SNHLY; CDR2 reads FYNNEI. The CDR3 totals 13 residues. In nucleotides, the CDR3 is TGTGCCAGCACTGAAGGGTACTACAATGAGCAGTTCTTC. Translating gives CASTEGYYNEQFF. Using reference TRBV2 and TRBJ2-1 for the parts outside the CDR3, the full variable domain is EPEVTQTPSHQVTQMGQEVILRCVPISNHLYFYWYRQILGQKVEFLVSFYNNEISEKSEIFDDQFSVERPDGSNFTLKIRSTKLEDSAMYFCASTEGYYNEQFFGPGTRLTVL.

This chain joins TRBV20-1 and TRBJ2-3, with TRBD2 identical over 11 bases. The CDR3 runs 15 residues. CDR1 and CDR2 (germline): DFQATT, SNEGSKA (reference sequence). The J segment lost 7 bases and the V segment lost 6 bases, leaving 12 bases of the junction unmatched. The CDR3 loop is CSAEPRASGGHTQYF. The CDR3 coding sequence is TGCAGTGCCGAGCCCCGGGCTAGCGGGGGGCATACGCAGTATTTT.

This clonotype was seen more than once but under ten times. The V gene is TRBV5-5, the J gene TRBJ1-2; 8 nucleotides align to TRBD1. The CDR3 has 16 residues. Losses at the gene ends were 0 bases for V and 4 bases for J; bases not matched to a gene: 8. CDR1 is SGHKS and CDR2 is YYEKEE in the germline V gene (reference sequence). The DNA for the CDR3 is TGTGCCAGCAGCTTGGCCCGTACAGGGGGTCCCTATGGCTACACCTTC. Translating gives CASSLARTGGPYGYTF.

There are a few counts of this clonotype. The chain has TRBV27 and TRBJ2-7; weak D call: TRBD2 (6 bases). The CDR3 runs 16 residues. V was clipped by 7 bases and J by 1 base, with 20 bases between them. The germline CDR1 and CDR2 sequences are MNHEY and SMNVEV (reference sequence). CDR3 DNA: TGTGCCAGCACCCCCCTCCCGGGAGCGCTATCCTACGAGCAGTACTTC. This codes for CASTPLPGALSYEQYF.

The chain recombines TRBV30 with TRBJ1-5, with 7 bases lining up with TRBD1. The germline V gene has CDR1 GTSNPN and CDR2 SVGIG (reference sequence). J gave up 5 bases and V 0 bases, and 7 bases lay outside the gene matches. The CDR3 extends over 15 amino acids. CDR3 sequence reads: CAWSVGLTGYQPQHF. The CDR3 nucleotides read TGTGCCTGGAGTGTAGGTCTGACAGGGTATCAGCCCCAGCATTTT.

This clonotype was counted only a few times. The chain employs TRBV10-3 and TRBJ2-5; D not resolved. Germline V CDR1 and CDR2: ENHRY, SYGVKD. The V and J ends lost 4 bases and 1 base respectively, with 10 bases between them. This CDR3 has 14 residues. The CDR3 DNA sequence: TGTGCCATCAGTGTACAGAGATCCCAAGAGACCCAGTACTTC. It is translated as CAISVQRSQETQYF.

This clonotype was counted ten times or more. The rearrangement uses TRBV6-2 or TRBV6-3 and TRBJ2-1; TRBD2 might be the D (5 bases). Germline lookup yields CDR1 MNHEY and CDR2 SVGEGT. V lost 0 bases and J 4 bases, leaving 25 bases between the germline ends. The CDR3 runs to 20 residues. The CDR3 region is CASSYSVGEPGGTLYNEQFF. The CDR3 DNA reads TGTGCCAGCAGTTACTCGGTCGGGGAACCGGGTGGTACACTTTACAATGAGCAGTTCTTC.

Turning to this clonotype: Being one base from a much bigger clone, this may be a read error. The chain has TRBV25-1 and TRBJ1-1, with a weak D call TRBD1 (5 bases). This CDR3 region has 15 residues. Germline V gene sequence: CDR1 MGHDK, CDR2 SYGVNS. CDR3 in amino acids: CASSESGAGRSESFF. Written as DNA, the CDR3 is TGTGCCAGCAGTGAATCGGGTGCGGGACGGTCTGAATCTTTCTTT.

The rearrangement joins TRBV6-1 to TRBJ2-3, with 7 bases identical to TRBD2. CDR1 is MNHNS, CDR2 SASEGT, per germline. With 6 bases clipped from V and 0 bases from J, the junction kept 18 bases outside the gene matches. This CDR3 is built from 19 residues. The CDR3 region has the DNA TGTGCCAGCAGCCACACAGGATCCCAGCGGGAATGGAGCACAGATACGCAGTATTTT. Amino acid sequence: CASSHTGSQREWSTDTQYF.

V is TRBV12-3 or TRBV12-4 and J is TRBJ2-5, with 14 bases that match TRBD2. This CDR3 region has 15 residues. V trimming: 6 bases; J trimming: 5 bases; junction bases outside the gene matches: 5. The CDR3 is CASRLRTSGRETQYF. The CDR3 bases are TGTGCCAGCAGACTTAGGACTAGCGGGAGGGAGACCCAGTACTTC.

This clonotype was seen a few times. The V call is TRBV20-1, the J call TRBJ2-7, with D possibly matching TRBD2 (6 bases). The V gene's germline CDR1 is DFQATT and CDR2 SNEGSKA (reference sequence). The CDR3 runs 12 residues. V was clipped by 5 bases and J by 2 bases, with 10 bases between them. In DNA, the CDR3 is TGCAGTGCTCCGGGAGTGCCCTACGAGCAGTACTTC. It codes for CSAPGVPYEQYF.

J is TRBJ2-2 and V is TRBV6-1; D may correspond to TRBD1 or TRBD2 (5 bases each). Per germline, CDR1 MNHNS and CDR2 SASEGT. V dropped 11 bases and J dropped 4 bases, with 14 bases sitting between them. This CDR3 has 13 residues. The CDR3: CAGGTLITGELFF. DNA of the CDR3: TGTGCCGGGGGAACGTTAATCACCGGGGAGCTGTTTTTT.

This clonotype showed up just a few times. The V gene is TRBV3-1, the J gene TRBJ2-5; D gene uncertain. Germline loops: CDR1 LGHDT, CDR2 YNNKEL (reference sequence). V lost 4 bases and J lost 5, with 20 bases in between. The CDR3 is made up of 16 amino acids. This CDR3 reads CASSLRLGDTRETQYF. In DNA, the CDR3 is TGTGCCAGCAGCCTCAGGTTGGGTGACACCCGGGAGACCCAGTACTTC.

V is TRBV12-3 or TRBV12-4 and J is TRBJ2-2; D possibly corresponds to TRBD2 (5 bases). V lost 7 bases, J lost 0 bases, and 15 bases lay in between. The CDR3 spans 16 residues. CDR3 DNA sequence: TGTGCCAGCAATCGTTCGGGGTTCGCGAACACCGGGGAGCTGTTTTTT. Its translation is CASNRSGFANTGELFF.

The chain carries TRBV24-1 and TRBJ2-2, with TRBD1 matching 7 bases. V trimming: 3 bases; J trimming: 5 bases; junction bases outside the gene matches: 11. The CDR3 spans 17 residues. Germline lookup yields CDR1 KGHDR and CDR2 SFDVKD. The CDR3 sequence: CATSDTTSRGQTGELFF. The CDR3, as DNA: TGTGCCACCAGTGATACTACATCCCGGGGACAGACCGGGGAGCTGTTTTTT.

The rearrangement joins TRBV12-3 or TRBV12-4 to TRBJ2-2; D might be TRBD1 (5 bases). V was pared by 7 bases and J by 4 bases, with 13 bases between. The CDR3 is 14 amino acids. The DNA of the CDR3 is TGTGCCAGCAACTATCAGGGCCCCACCGGGGAGCTGTTTTTT. Its translation is CASNYQGPTGELFF.

The table lists this clonotype with many counts. The V and J genes are TRBV9 and TRBJ2-1; D not resolved. Germline V gene data show CDR1 as SGDLS and CDR2 as YYNGEE. The length of the CDR3 is 15 residues. Trimming left V 0 bases short and J 6 bases short, with 13 bases between. The CDR3 coding sequence is TGTGCCAGCAGCGTAGATCCTCCAACCGCCAATGAGCAGTTCTTC. Protein sequence: CASSVDPPTANEQFF.

V and J are TRBV12-3 or TRBV12-4 and TRBJ1-2; D is unresolved. Between the trimmed V and J ends, which lost 3 bases and 8 bases, there was a span of 13 bases. CDR3 size: 13 residues. The CDR3 DNA reads TGTGCCAGCAGTTTGGGCGGGGTTGGGGGCTACACCTTC. Its translation is CASSLGGVGGYTF.

V usage is TRBV27 and J usage is TRBJ2-2; D unclear. Trimming took off 5 bases at V and 4 bases at J, with 5 bases between the two ends. This CDR3 spans 12 amino acids. Germline loops: CDR1 MNHEY, CDR2 SMNVEV (reference sequence). The CDR3 reads CASSTPTGELFF. The CDR3 DNA reads TGTGCCAGCAGTACCCCCACCGGGGAGCTGTTTTTT.

The chain employs TRBV29-1 and TRBJ2-1, with TRBD1 matching over 8 bases. Germline V gene data show CDR1 as SQVTM and CDR2 as ANQGSEA. The V gene end was trimmed by 1 base and the J gene end by 12 bases; junction bases not matched to a gene: 8. CDR3 size: 13 residues. The CDR3 loop reads CSVEGQGAVAQFF. The CDR3 region has the DNA TGCAGCGTTGAAGGGCAGGGGGCTGTTGCGCAGTTCTTC.

The chain couples TRBV5-6 to TRBJ2-4; tentative D call: TRBD2 (5 bases). The germline V gene encodes CDR1 SGHDT and CDR2 YYEEEE. The CDR3 covers 14 residues. V shed 4 bases and J shed 3 bases, with 11 bases lying between them. CDR3 nucleotides: TGTGCCAGCAGCCCCTGGGGAGTCAAAAACATTCAGTACTTC. Amino acids: CASSPWGVKNIQYF.

There are a few counts of this clonotype. J is TRBJ1-2 and V is TRBV6-2 or TRBV6-3; 10 bases fit TRBD1. The length of the CDR3 is 14 residues. The V and J ends lost 5 bases and 8 bases, in that order; junction bases with no gene match: 8. CDR1 and CDR2 from the germline V gene are MNHEY and SVGEGT. CDR3 in amino acids: CASSQPGQGIGYTF. The CDR3, as DNA: TGTGCCAGCAGTCAACCGGGACAGGGGATCGGCTACACCTTC.

This clonotype has only a few counts. The chain is built from TRBV12-3 or TRBV12-4 and TRBJ2-7; 8 bases are shared with TRBD1. CDR3 length: 15 residues. Trimming took 6 bases from V and 0 from J; bases not matched to a gene: 7. DNA of the CDR3: TGTGCCAGCAGAGGGGACAGGCCCTTCTCCTACGAGCAGTACTTC. Its protein product is CASRGDRPFSYEQYF.

The V and J genes are TRBV9 and TRBJ1-2, with D uncertain. V was clipped by 4 bases and J by 7 bases, with 11 bases between them. In germline, CDR1 is SGDLS, CDR2 YYNGEE. This CDR3 is built from 12 residues. Here the CDR3 DNA reads TGTGCCAGCAGCCGGGTATCTAGTGGCTACACCTTC. This encodes CASSRVSSGYTF. Combining the CDR3 with reference TRBV9 and TRBJ1-2 gives the whole variable domain DSGVTQTPKHLITATGQRVTLRCSPRSGDLSVYWYQQSLDQGLQFLIQYYNGEERAKGNILERFSAQQFPDLHSELNLSSLELGDSALYFCASSRVSSGYTFGSGTRLTVV.

This clonotype was detected ten times or more. This chain uses TRBV10-3 with TRBJ1-5; D perhaps matches TRBD1 (6 bases). The CDR3 runs 13 residues. Germline CDR1 is ENHRY and CDR2 is SYGVKD. Trimming removed 3 bases from V and 5 bases from J, with 8 bases in between. CDR3 amino acids: CAISDRGDQPQHF. In DNA, the CDR3 is TGTGCCATCAGTGACAGGGGCGATCAGCCCCAGCATTTT.